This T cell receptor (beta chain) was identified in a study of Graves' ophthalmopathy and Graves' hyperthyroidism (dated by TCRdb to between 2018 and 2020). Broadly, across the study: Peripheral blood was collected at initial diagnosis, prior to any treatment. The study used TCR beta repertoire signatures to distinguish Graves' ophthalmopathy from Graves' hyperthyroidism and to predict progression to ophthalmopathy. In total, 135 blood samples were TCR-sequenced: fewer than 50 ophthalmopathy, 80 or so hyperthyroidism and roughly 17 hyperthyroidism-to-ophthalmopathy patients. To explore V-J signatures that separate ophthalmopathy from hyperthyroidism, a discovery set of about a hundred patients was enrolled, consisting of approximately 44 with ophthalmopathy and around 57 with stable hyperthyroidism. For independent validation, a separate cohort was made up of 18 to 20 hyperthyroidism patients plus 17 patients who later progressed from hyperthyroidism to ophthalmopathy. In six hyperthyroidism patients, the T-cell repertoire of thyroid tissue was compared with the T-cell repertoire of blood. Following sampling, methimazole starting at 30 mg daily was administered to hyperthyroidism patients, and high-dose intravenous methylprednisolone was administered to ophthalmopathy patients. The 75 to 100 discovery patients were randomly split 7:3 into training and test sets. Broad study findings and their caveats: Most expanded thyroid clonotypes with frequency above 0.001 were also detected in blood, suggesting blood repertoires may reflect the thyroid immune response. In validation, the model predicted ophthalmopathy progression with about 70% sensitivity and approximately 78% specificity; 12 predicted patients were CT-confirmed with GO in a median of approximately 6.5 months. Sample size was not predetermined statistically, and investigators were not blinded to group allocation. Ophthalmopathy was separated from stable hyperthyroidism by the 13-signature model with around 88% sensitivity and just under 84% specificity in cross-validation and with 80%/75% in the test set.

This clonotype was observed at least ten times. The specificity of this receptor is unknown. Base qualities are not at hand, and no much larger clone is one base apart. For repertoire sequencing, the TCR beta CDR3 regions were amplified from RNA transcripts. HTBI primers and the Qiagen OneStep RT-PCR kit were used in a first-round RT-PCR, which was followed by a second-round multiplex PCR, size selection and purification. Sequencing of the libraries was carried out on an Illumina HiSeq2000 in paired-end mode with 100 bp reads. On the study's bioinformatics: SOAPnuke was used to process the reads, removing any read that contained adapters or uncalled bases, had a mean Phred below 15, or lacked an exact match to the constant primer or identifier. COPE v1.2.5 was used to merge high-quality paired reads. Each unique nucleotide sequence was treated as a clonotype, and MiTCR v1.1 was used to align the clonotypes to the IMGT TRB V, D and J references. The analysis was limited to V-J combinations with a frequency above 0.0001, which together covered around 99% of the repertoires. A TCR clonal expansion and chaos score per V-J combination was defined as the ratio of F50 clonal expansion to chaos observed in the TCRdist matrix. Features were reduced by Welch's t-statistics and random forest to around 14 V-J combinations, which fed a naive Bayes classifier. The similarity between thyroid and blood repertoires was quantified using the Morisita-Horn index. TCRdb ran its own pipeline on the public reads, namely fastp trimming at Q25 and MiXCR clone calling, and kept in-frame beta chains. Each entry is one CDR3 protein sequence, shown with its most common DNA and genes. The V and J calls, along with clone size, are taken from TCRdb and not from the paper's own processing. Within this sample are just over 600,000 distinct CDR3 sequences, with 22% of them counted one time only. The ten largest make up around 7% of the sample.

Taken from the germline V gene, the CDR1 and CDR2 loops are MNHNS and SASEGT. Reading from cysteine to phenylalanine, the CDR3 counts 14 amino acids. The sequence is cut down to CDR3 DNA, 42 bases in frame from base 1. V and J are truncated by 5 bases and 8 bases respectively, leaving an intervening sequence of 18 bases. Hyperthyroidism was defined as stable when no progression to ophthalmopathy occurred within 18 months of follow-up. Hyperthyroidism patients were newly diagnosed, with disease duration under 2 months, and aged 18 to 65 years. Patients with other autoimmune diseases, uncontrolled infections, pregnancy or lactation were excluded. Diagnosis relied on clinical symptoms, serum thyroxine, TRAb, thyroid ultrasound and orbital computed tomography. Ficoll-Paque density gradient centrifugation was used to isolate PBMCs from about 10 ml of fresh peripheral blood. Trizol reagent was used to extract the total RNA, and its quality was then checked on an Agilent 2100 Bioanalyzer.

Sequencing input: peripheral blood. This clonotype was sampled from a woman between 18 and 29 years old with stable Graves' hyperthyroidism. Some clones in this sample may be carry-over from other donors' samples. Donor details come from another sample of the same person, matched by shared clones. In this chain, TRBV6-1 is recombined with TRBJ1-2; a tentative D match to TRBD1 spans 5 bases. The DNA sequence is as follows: TGTGCCAGCAGTCAAAACCGTGGGGGTTTCGGCTACACCTTC. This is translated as CASSQNRGGFGYTF.